Below, one TCR beta chain is given with its context. This entry belongs to a study of human versus mouse CDR3 diversity and MHC coevolution. Looked up from germline, CDR1 is SGHVS and CDR2 is FQNEAQ. This CDR3 contains 14 residues. Here immunoSEQ multiplex PCR was the method, and the copy in TCRdb shows in-frame clones only, minus some. The table includes about 83,000 clones, 85% to 95% detected once. Sequencing was performed on naive CD4+ T cells from blood. Subset: CD45RO-negative CD62L-positive naive CD4 T cells. The gene calls are TRBV7-8 and TRBJ2-5; weak D call: TRBD2 (6 bases). Judging by the DNA end, TRBJ2-7 fits better; the J call may be wrong. The TCR originated in a person aged 30-69 years in good health. The CDR3: CASSRLVGSYEQYF. The CDR3 coding sequence is TGTGCCAGCAGCCGACTAGTCGGTTCCTACGAGCAGTACTTC.